This T cell receptor (beta chain) is from a study of OX40 agonist ivuxolimab in advanced cancers. In the study overall: The eligibility criteria allowed prior anti-PD-1, anti-PD-L1 or anti-CTLA-4 therapy, and approximately 42% had some. A partial response was reached by three patients: one with hepatocellular carcinoma and two with cutaneous melanoma. Study observations and caveats: The mean number of expanded clones was higher in CD8+ T cells than in CD4+. Several nonresponders also turned out to have low normalized T-cell clonal expansion.

The CDR3 totals 18 residues. In germline, CDR1 is SGHNT, CDR2 YYREEE (reference sequence). The J segment lost 2 bases and the V segment lost 1 base, leaving 8 bases of the junction unmatched. The table lists this clone with a count of one. Its antigen remains unidentified. The repertoire was sequenced with immunoSEQ multiplex PCR; TCRdb's copy has only in-frame clones and lacks some. The table has tens of thousands of clones, 75% to 90% seen once. This chain links TRBV5-4 with TRBJ1-4; 10 bases fit TRBD1. The specimen comprised CD4+ or CD8+ T cells sorted from blood, sampled in a trial of the OX40 agonist ivuxolimab. The sequence came from an adult with an advanced solid tumor such as melanoma, head and neck, liver or kidney cancer. In nucleotides, the CDR3 is TGTGCCAGCAGCTTGTTCATGGGACAGGGGAGCACTAATGAAAAACTGTTTTTT. Translating it yields CASSLFMGQGSTNEKLFF.